A single sample is the source of the 28 T cell receptor beta chains below, sequenced in a study of early T cells in non-severe SARS-CoV-2 infection. In TCRdb, the 5' RACE reads were re-called with MiXCR into one record per CDR3 protein. The repertoire holds some 27,000 distinct CDR3 sequences, with approximately 4.2% as singletons. The sequenced sample consisted of whole blood. These receptor sequences come from an adult who was a healthcare worker with PCR-confirmed SARS-CoV-2 infection or an uninfected control (not recorded which).

This clonotype came up many times. The genes are TRBV7-9 and TRBJ1-2; no definite D call. V lost 0 bases to trimming and J lost 5 bases, with 7 bases between them. CDR1 and CDR2 from the germline V gene are SEHNR and FQNEAQ (reference sequence). The CDR3 is 13 residues long. CDR3 loop: CASSLAAVYGYTF. Here the CDR3 DNA reads TGTGCCAGCAGCTTAGCGGCGGTTTATGGCTACACCTTC.

V and J are TRBV28 and TRBJ1-3; no clear D gene. CDR1 is MDHEN, CDR2 SYDVKM, per germline. Trimming stripped 3 bases from V and 2 bases from J, with 17 bases between. The CDR3 consists of 17 residues. CDR3 nucleotide sequence: TGTGCCAGCAGTTTGGGAATCACCGAGTTCCCTGGAAACACCATATATTTT. As protein: CASSLGITEFPGNTIYF.

This clonotype was observed a handful of times. The chain uses TRBV28 and TRBJ1-2; 7 bases agree with TRBD1. Germline trimming cut 6 bases from V and 6 bases from J; bases unmatched to any gene: 7. CDR1 and CDR2 (germline): MDHEN, SYDVKM. The CDR3 covers 13 residues. The CDR3 sequence is CASRKGGGDGYTF. DNA for the CDR3: TGTGCCAGCAGGAAAGGGGGCGGTGATGGCTACACCTTC.

The V gene is TRBV6-2 or TRBV6-3, the J gene TRBJ2-7; D may be TRBD2 (5 bases). This CDR3 contains 13 residues. Germline CDR1 and CDR2: MNHEY and SVGEGT. V lost 7 bases and J 3 bases, leaving 13 bases between the germline ends. CDR3 bases: TGTGCCAGCATACGAAGGAGCGGCTACGAGCAGTACTTC. Its protein product is CASIRRSGYEQYF.

Comment on this clonotype: A junction boundary mismatches the germline segment, possibly from a read error. The rearrangement uses TRBV28 and TRBJ2-1; 7 bases match TRBD2. Looked up from germline, CDR1 is MDHEN and CDR2 is SYDVKM. The CDR3 contains 13 residues. CDR3 in amino acids: CVSPPLAGNEQFF. CDR3 DNA: TGTGTCAGCCCCCCGTTAGCGGGCAATGAGCAGTTCTTC.

This clonotype turned up a few times. V is TRBV19 and J is TRBJ1-6; maybe TRBD1 (5 bases). In germline, CDR1 is LNHDA, CDR2 SQIVND (reference sequence). CDR3 size: 15 residues. Between the trimmed V and J ends, which lost 7 bases and 9 bases, there was a span of 19 bases. Here the CDR3 reads CASTQYQGFGSPLHF. The CDR3 region has the DNA TGTGCCAGTACCCAATACCAGGGATTTGGTTCACCCCTCCACTTT. The full variable domain, rest sourced from reference TRBV19 and TRBJ1-6, is DGGITQSPKYLFRKEGQNVTLSCEQNLNHDAMYWYRQDPGQGLRLIYYSQIVNDFQKGDIAEGYSVSREKKESFPLTVTSAQKNPTAFYLCASTQYQGFGSPLHFGNGTRLTVT.

At least ten counts were recorded for this clonotype. This rearrangement joins TRBV7-3 to TRBJ2-2, with D unresolved. The germline V gene has CDR1 SGHTA and CDR2 FQGTGA. The CDR3 is 20 residues long. The V end lost 2 bases, the J end lost 7 bases, and 29 bases lay between the germline ends. The CDR3 here is CASSLQGPRRGAIVGGELFF. DNA of the CDR3: TGTGCCAGCAGCTTACAAGGTCCTCGCCGCGGTGCGATCGTCGGCGGGGAGCTGTTTTTT.

This clonotype was counted ten times or more. In DNA, the CDR3 is TGTGCCAGCAGCTTTGGGGACCGCGGGTCCTACAATGAGCAGTTCTTC. Its protein is CASSFGDRGSYNEQFF. The J gene is TRBJ2-1, the V gene TRBV7-9; D might be TRBD1 or TRBD2, each matching 5 bases. CDR3 length: 16 amino acids. Trimming removed 3 bases from V and 1 base from J, with 13 bases in between. The germline V gene encodes CDR1 SEHNR and CDR2 FQNEAQ (reference sequence).

This clonotype was counted only a few times. V and J are TRBV7-2 and TRBJ1-3; no firm D call. CDR1 is SGHTA, CDR2 FQGNSA, per germline. The CDR3 contains 17 residues. V was pared by 1 base and J by 0 bases, with 13 bases between. The chain's CDR3 is CASSLEIRARSGNTIYF. Here the CDR3 DNA reads TGTGCCAGCAGCTTAGAGATCCGGGCACGCTCTGGAAACACCATATATTTT. Full variable domain (outside the CDR3, taken from reference TRBV7-2 and TRBJ1-3): GAGVSQSPSNKVTEKGKDVELRCDPISGHTALYWYRQSLGQGLEFLIYFQGNSAPDKSGLPSDRFSAERTGGSVSTLTIQRTQQEDSAVYLCASSLEIRARSGNTIYFGEGSWLTVV.

This clonotype occurred many times. The V and J genes are TRBV6-2 or TRBV6-3 and TRBJ1-2, with D possibly matching TRBD1 (5 bases). V shed 6 bases and J shed 4 bases, with 18 bases lying between them. Germline V CDR1 and CDR2: MNHEY, SVGEGT. The CDR3 covers 15 residues. The CDR3 DNA reads TGTGCCAGCAGCCGTGGAGTGGGGGTTAGCTATGGCTACACCTTC. Translated, it gives CASSRGVGVSYGYTF.

This clonotype has at least ten counts. V gene TRBV19 combines with J gene TRBJ2-7, with D perhaps TRBD1 or TRBD2 (5 bases each). The V end lost 7 bases, the J end lost 1 base, and 17 bases lay between the germline ends. This CDR3 comprises 15 residues. CDR1 and CDR2 (germline): LNHDA, SQIVND (reference sequence). The CDR3 here is CASTPTSGPSYEQYF. In DNA form, the CDR3 reads TGTGCCAGTACTCCGACTTCGGGACCTTCCTACGAGCAGTACTTC.

The chain recombines TRBV19 with TRBJ1-5; the D gene is possibly TRBD1 (6 bases). Germline assignment: CDR1 LNHDA and CDR2 SQIVND (reference sequence). The CDR3 runs to 17 residues. V was shortened by 2 bases and J by 1 base, with 15 bases between the two germline ends. CDR3 sequence: CASSIQGRRGSNQPQHF. The CDR3 region has the DNA TGTGCCAGTAGTATACAGGGGCGTCGGGGGAGCAATCAGCCCCAGCATTTT.

This clonotype was seen many times. This chain connects TRBV7-3 to TRBJ2-3, with 8 nucleotides matching TRBD2. Trimming at V came to 5 bases and at J to 1 base, leaving 5 bases not matched to a gene. Germline assignment: CDR1 SGHTA and CDR2 FQGTGA. The CDR3 has 15 amino acids. The DNA of the CDR3 is TGTGCCAGCAGCAAACTAGCGGCGGGCACAGATACGCAGTATTTT. This sequence encodes CASSKLAAGTDTQYF.

In this sample, this clonotype turned up many times. V and J are TRBV5-1 and TRBJ1-1; D is possibly TRBD1 (6 bases). V shed 4 bases and J shed 1 base, with 11 bases lying between them. The CDR3 length is 14 residues. Germline-derived CDR1 and CDR2 are SGHRS and YFSETQ. CDR3 bases: TGCGCCAGCAGCATACAACAGGGGAACACTGAAGCTTTCTTT. Encoded protein: CASSIQQGNTEAFF. Based on the CDR3 plus reference TRBV5-1 and TRBJ1-1, the full variable domain is KAGVTQTPRYLIKTRGQQVTLSCSPISGHRSVSWYQQTPGQGLQFLFEYFSETQRNKGNFPGRFSGRQFSNSRSEMNVSTLELGDSALYLCASSIQQGNTEAFFGQGTRLTVV.

The sample holds a few counts of this clonotype. This sequence joins TRBV25-1 and TRBJ1-4; D may be TRBD1 (5 bases). The germline V and J ends were trimmed by 9 bases and 11 bases, with 19 bases remaining between them. Per germline, CDR1 MGHDK and CDR2 SYGVNS. The CDR3 consists of 13 residues. CDR3 amino acids: CASARDSIPKLFF. CDR3 DNA sequence: TGTGCCAGTGCCCGGGACTCCATCCCTAAACTGTTTTTT. Combining the CDR3 with reference TRBV25-1 and TRBJ1-4 gives the whole variable domain EADIYQTPRYLVIGTGKKITLECSQTMGHDKMYWYQQDPGMELHLIHYSYGVNSTEKGDLSSESTVSRIRTEHFPLTLESARPSHTSQYLCASARDSIPKLFFGSGTQLSVL.

In its sample, this clonotype was seen many times. V is TRBV6-5 and J is TRBJ1-1, with D tentatively TRBD1 (5 bases). The CDR3 spans 13 residues. V lost 2 bases to trimming and J lost 3 bases, with 7 bases between them. CDR1 and CDR2 from the germline V gene are MNHEY and SVGAGI. As DNA, the CDR3 is TGTGCCAGCAGTTACAGGGACGACACTGAAGCTTTCTTT. Residues: CASSYRDDTEAFF.

This clonotype has ten or more counts. This chain connects TRBV7-2 to TRBJ2-5; a weak D match, TRBD1 (5 bases). CDR1 SGHTA and CDR2 FQGNSA come from the germline V gene. The CDR3 covers 15 residues. V was trimmed by 5 bases and J by 3 bases, leaving 16 bases between them. For the CDR3, the DNA is TGTGCCAGCAGCCAGGGCCTGCGAGGAGAAGAGACCCAGTACTTC. Translation: CASSQGLRGEETQYF.

This clonotype appeared many times. V gene TRBV24-1 combines with J gene TRBJ2-5, with D perhaps matching TRBD2 (5 bases). The CDR3 consists of 15 residues. V was shortened by 4 bases and J by 0 bases, with 11 bases between the two germline ends. Germline lookup yields CDR1 KGHDR and CDR2 SFDVKD. The CDR3 sequence: CATSENRRDQETQYF. CDR3 bases: TGTGCCACCAGTGAGAATAGGCGGGACCAAGAGACCCAGTACTTC.

This clonotype was recorded a few times. V usage is TRBV28 and J usage is TRBJ2-7; the D gene is possibly TRBD2 (5 bases). Looked up from germline, CDR1 is MDHEN and CDR2 is SYDVKM. V lost 6 bases and J lost 12, with 15 bases in between. The CDR3 consists of 11 residues. Written as DNA, the CDR3 is TGTGCCAGCAGCCCGGGGAGAGCTTGGTACTTC. Translating gives CASSPGRAWYF.

The chain links TRBV29-1 to TRBJ2-5; 9 nucleotides align to TRBD1. Looked up from germline, CDR1 is SQVTM and CDR2 is ANQGSEA. CDR3 length: 14 amino acids. V dropped 4 bases and J dropped 5; count of bases not matched to a gene: 8. The CDR3 region has the DNA TGCAGCGTTGCCAGGGGGACAGGGATCGAGACCCAGTACTTC. Translating it yields CSVARGTGIETQYF. The entire variable domain, with the rest obtained from reference TRBV29-1 and TRBJ2-5, is as follows: SAVISQKPSRDICQRGTSLTIQCQVDSQVTMMFWYRQQPGQSLTLIATANQGSEATYESGFVIDKFPISRPNLTFSTLTVSNMSPEDSSIYLCSVARGTGIETQYFGPGTRLLVL.

This clonotype has ten or more counts. This rearrangement joins TRBV2 to TRBJ1-2; D is undetermined. Germline V gives CDR1 SNHLY, CDR2 FYNNEI. V dropped 2 bases and J dropped 7 bases, with 11 bases sitting between them. This CDR3 is built from 13 residues. The DNA of the CDR3 is TGTGCCAGCAGTGAAAGGGCCGCCACTGGCTACACCTTC. It codes for CASSERAATGYTF.

At least ten counts were recorded for this clonotype. CDR3 sequence reads: CASSSQRGEQFF. The CDR3 nucleotides read TGTGCCAGCAGCTCTCAGCGGGGTGAGCAGTTCTTC. V is TRBV11-2 and J is TRBJ2-1, with TRBD2 matching over 7 bases. Germline CDR1 SGHAT, CDR2 FQNNGV. J gave up 9 bases and V 4 bases, and 3 bases lay outside the gene matches. The CDR3 is made up of 12 amino acids.

This clonotype was counted a few times. The chain uses TRBV10-3 and TRBJ2-2; 11 bases map to TRBD1. Germline CDR1 reads ENHRY; CDR2 reads SYGVKD. Trimming at V came to 6 bases and at J to 4 bases, leaving 4 bases not matched to a gene. This CDR3 is built from 15 residues. The CDR3 DNA follows: TGTGCCATCAGCCTCGGACAGGGGGCCACCGGGGAGCTGTTTTTT. Encoded protein: CAISLGQGATGELFF.

Ten or more counts support this clonotype. This chain connects TRBV25-1 to TRBJ1-1; maybe TRBD1 (5 bases). V lost 5 bases to trimming and J lost 11 bases, with 15 bases between them. CDR3 length equals 12 residues. Germline CDR1 and CDR2: MGHDK and SYGVNS. CDR3 in amino acids: CASSSPGTSAFF. The CDR3 bases are TGTGCCAGCAGTTCCCCCGGGACCTCTGCTTTCTTT.

The chain has TRBV7-2 and TRBJ2-7, with 9 bases lining up with TRBD1. The ends lost 4 bases at V and 6 bases at J; junction bases unmatched: 7. Germline lookup yields CDR1 SGHTA and CDR2 FQGNSA. This CDR3 has 14 amino acids. CDR3 sequence (DNA): TGTGCCAGCAGCTCCGGGACAGGGCGCGGCGAGCAGTACTTC. Protein: CASSSGTGRGEQYF.

Ten or more counts support this clonotype. The chain has TRBV20-1 and TRBJ2-7, with TRBD1 matching over 9 bases. The CDR3 runs to 14 residues. V lost 5 bases and J lost 2; bases outside the gene matches: 7. Germline CDR1 and CDR2: DFQATT and SNEGSKA (reference sequence). CDR3 residues: CSAPWTGAPYEQYF. The CDR3 nucleotides are TGCAGTGCTCCCTGGACAGGGGCTCCCTACGAGCAGTACTTC.

At least ten counts were recorded for this clonotype. This chain joins TRBV11-2 and TRBJ2-5; 9 bases are a match to TRBD1. CDR3 length: 16 amino acids. In germline, CDR1 is SGHAT, CDR2 FQNNGV. J gave up 5 bases and V 4 bases, and 11 bases lay outside the gene matches. CDR3 amino acids: CASSYARDRDRETQYF. The CDR3 bases are TGTGCCAGCAGCTACGCCCGGGACAGGGATCGCGAGACCCAGTACTTC.

The sample holds a few counts of this clonotype. The chain has TRBV11-2 and TRBJ2-2; D not certain. The CDR3 consists of 16 residues. Germline V lookup: CDR1 SGHAT, CDR2 FQNNGV. Trimming shortened V by 5 bases and J by 3 bases, and 16 bases separated the two germline ends. CDR3 residues: CASSPGVGYDTGELFF. In DNA form, the CDR3 reads TGTGCCAGCAGCCCGGGCGTAGGGTATGACACCGGGGAGCTGTTTTTT.